These 22 T cell receptor beta chains originate from one sample sequenced in a study of blood T cell repertoires in COVID-19. Only in-frame clones appear in the TCRdb table, and some are missing; sequencing was by immunoSEQ multiplex PCR. This table has about 180,000 clones, almost 80% appearing once. The source material was PBMCs or T cells enriched from blood (not recorded which). Every receptor here comes from a woman aged 50 to 60 who had recovered from COVID-19.

The rearrangement links TRBV1 to TRBJ2-2; no check of the table's D call, TRBD2, against the DNA was made. TRBV1 is shown as a pseudogene. The CDR3 covers 16 residues. The chain's CDR3 is CTSSRGTSSNTGELFF. CDR3 coding DNA: TGCACCAGCAGCCGTGGGACTAGCAGTAACACCGGGGAGCTGTTTTTT.

The V call is TRBV10-3, the J call TRBJ1-5; 10 nucleotides line up with TRBD1. The CDR3 runs to 15 residues. Germline V lookup: CDR1 ENHRY, CDR2 SYGVKD. With V trimmed by 4 bases and J by 11 bases, 11 bases remained unmatched. CDR3 protein: CAISGGQGKQSAQHF. The DNA for the CDR3 is TGTGCCATCAGTGGGGGACAGGGGAAGCAATCAGCCCAGCATTTT.

This chain connects TRBV20-1 to TRBJ2-1, with TRBD2 matching 11 bases. V trimming: 3 bases; J trimming: 12 bases; junction bases outside the gene matches: 4. The CDR3 totals 12 residues. Germline loops: CDR1 DFQATT, CDR2 SNEGSKA (reference sequence). The CDR3, as DNA: TGCAGTGCTAGTTTTAGCGGGAGGGCGCAGTTCTTC. This translates into CSASFSGRAQFF.

The chain combines TRBV13 with TRBJ2-1; 13 nucleotides align to TRBD2. There are 16 residues in the CDR3. Germline V lookup: CDR1 PRHDT, CDR2 FYEKMQ (reference sequence). V lost 4 bases, J lost 5 bases, and 5 bases stayed unmatched. As DNA, the CDR3 is TGTGCCAGCAGCTCCCGACTAGCGGGAGGAAACAATGAGCAGTTCTTC. Encoded protein: CASSSRLAGGNNEQFF. The full variable domain, with the rest looked up from reference TRBV13 and TRBJ2-1, is AAGVIQSPRHLIKEKRETATLKCYPIPRHDTVYWYQQGPGQDPQFLISFYEKMQSDKGSIPDRFSAQQFSDYHSELNMSSLELGDSALYFCASSSRLAGGNNEQFFGPGTRLTVL.

This clone occurred once. In DNA, the CDR3 is TGTGCCAGCAGCTTAGGAGGGAGCAATGAGCAGTTCTTC. Translated: CASSLGGSNEQFF. The rearrangement links TRBV11-3 to TRBJ2-1; TRBD2 might be the D (5 bases). This CDR3 is 13 amino acids long. CDR1 SGHNT and CDR2 YENEEA come from the germline V gene. V was shortened by 1 base and J by 6 bases, with 7 bases between the two germline ends.

The chain employs TRBV19 and TRBJ2-7; unclear D gene. Trimming took 5 bases from V and 4 from J, leaving 12 bases between them. This CDR3 is 13 amino acids long. The germline V gene encodes CDR1 LNHDA and CDR2 SQIVND (reference sequence). CDR3 sequence: CASSLQVEYEQYF. The CDR3 nucleotides read TGTGCCAGTAGTCTTCAGGTAGAGTACGAGCAGTACTTC.

This clone was counted between two and nine times. The V and J genes are TRBV28 and TRBJ1-4; TRBD1 matches 10 bases. Germline values: CDR1 MDHEN, CDR2 SYDVKM. There are 16 residues in the CDR3. J was trimmed by 8 bases and V by 4 bases; bases with no gene match: 10. The CDR3 sequence: CASSSAGTGVGEKLFF. DNA of the CDR3: TGTGCCAGCAGTTCGGCCGGGACAGGGGTTGGGGAAAAACTGTTTTTT.

The chain has TRBV9 and TRBJ1-3; no firm D call. V lost 0 bases and J lost 6, with 19 bases in between. The CDR3 runs 17 residues. CDR1 SGDLS and CDR2 YYNGEE come from the germline V gene. This CDR3 is CASSVAPTAGAENTIYF. The DNA of the CDR3 is TGTGCCAGCAGCGTAGCTCCGACTGCGGGTGCGGAAAACACCATATATTTT. Full variable domain (rest looked up from reference TRBV9 and TRBJ1-3): DSGVTQTPKHLITATGQRVTLRCSPRSGDLSVYWYQQSLDQGLQFLIQYYNGEERAKGNILERFSAQQFPDLHSELNLSSLELGDSALYFCASSVAPTAGAENTIYFGEGSWLTVV.

This clone was seen once. The V call is TRBV7-2, the J call TRBJ2-6, with D possibly TRBD1 on 6 matching bases. CDR3 length: 16 residues. V was clipped by 1 base and J by 3 bases, with 10 bases between them. CDR1 is SGHTA, CDR2 FQGNSA, per germline. The CDR3 DNA is TGTGCCAGCAGCTTAGATACAGGGTTTGGGGCCAACGTCCTGACTTTC. This gives the protein CASSLDTGFGANVLTF.

V and J are TRBV19 and TRBJ2-1; perhaps TRBD2 as D (5 bases). The ends were cut back, 3 bases at V and 9 bases at J, with 15 bases in the middle. The CDR3 runs to 14 residues. Per the germline V gene, CDR1 is LNHDA and CDR2 is SQIVND (reference sequence). CDR3: CASSIPVGGGEQFF. In DNA form, the CDR3 reads TGTGCCAGTAGTATTCCCGTTGGAGGCGGTGAGCAGTTCTTC.

This clone was counted once. The genes are TRBV4-2 and TRBJ2-7; the D is unclear. The germline CDR1 and CDR2 sequences are LGHNA and YNFKEQ. V was clipped by 0 bases and J by 2 bases, with 14 bases between them. The CDR3 has 16 amino acids. CDR3 sequence reads: CASSQDISVYTYEQYF. CDR3 nucleotides: TGTGCCAGCAGCCAAGATATCAGCGTCTACACCTACGAGCAGTACTTC.

CDR3 coding DNA: TGTGCTTCCGGTTTTGTATCAGGGGGCAGAAATTCACCCCTCCACTTT. This translates into CASGFVSGGRNSPLHF. The rearrangement links TRBV28 to TRBJ1-6, with 8 positions matching TRBD1. The germline V gene has CDR1 MDHEN and CDR2 SYDVKM. CDR3 length equals 16 residues. Together with reference TRBV28 and TRBJ1-6, the CDR3 gives the full variable domain: DVKVTQSSRYLVKRTGEKVFLECVQDMDHENMFWYRQDPGLGLRLIYFSYDVKMKEKGDIPEGYSVSREKKERFSLILESASTNQTSMYLCASGFVSGGRNSPLHFGNGTRLTVT.

This sequence joins TRBV7-8 and TRBJ2-5, with a possible D match to TRBD1 (5 bases). V was cut by 5 bases and J by 7 bases, with 14 bases left in between. CDR1 and CDR2 from the germline V gene are SGHVS and FQNEAQ. The CDR3 loop spans 13 amino acids. The CDR3 sequence: CASSPPGSGTQYF. The CDR3 DNA sequence: TGTGCCAGCAGCCCTCCAGGGTCGGGGACCCAGTACTTC.

The chain uses TRBV4-3 and TRBJ1-1, with D tentatively TRBD1 (6 bases). The germline gives CDR1 LGHNA, CDR2 YSLEER. The CDR3 has 14 amino acids. Between the trimmed V and J ends, which lost 4 bases and 1 base, there was a span of 10 bases. The CDR3 nucleotides are TGCGCCAGCAGCCCAGGACAGACGAACACTGAAGCTTTCTTT. Its protein is CASSPGQTNTEAFF.

This chain joins TRBV2 and TRBJ2-7; D is uncertain. Trimming pared 4 bases from V and 1 base from J, leaving 5 bases between. This CDR3 has 12 residues. Germline V gene data show CDR1 as SNHLY and CDR2 as FYNNEI. The CDR3 nucleotides read TGTGCCAGCAGTGCGTTGTCCTACGAGCAGTACTTC. Amino acids: CASSALSYEQYF. Combining the CDR3 with reference TRBV2 and TRBJ2-7 gives the whole variable domain EPEVTQTPSHQVTQMGQEVILRCVPISNHLYFYWYRQILGQKVEFLVSFYNNEISEKSEIFDDQFSVERPDGSNFTLKIRSTKLEDSAMYFCASSALSYEQYFGPGTRLTVT.

J is TRBJ2-7 and V is TRBV5-1; the D gene is possibly TRBD2 (7 bases). The CDR3 has 13 residues. CDR1 is SGHRS, CDR2 YFSETQ, per germline. The V end was cut by 3 bases, the J end by 7 bases, with 14 bases between. DNA for the CDR3: TGCGCCAGCAGCTCACAGGGAGGGAAGGAGCAGTACTTC. This gives the protein CASSSQGGKEQYF.

This clone was seen a few times. CDR3 sequence (DNA): TGTGCCAGCAGCAACACCCTGGGGCCCTACGAGCAGTACTTC. Translation: CASSNTLGPYEQYF. This chain connects TRBV5-4 to TRBJ2-7; D may be TRBD1 (5 bases). The germline V and J ends were trimmed by 4 bases and 2 bases, with 13 bases remaining between them. Germline V gene lookup returns CDR1 SGHNT and CDR2 YYREEE (reference sequence). This CDR3 has 14 residues.

The chain is built from TRBV18 and TRBJ1-4; 7 bases agree with TRBD1. Germline values: CDR1 KGHSH, CDR2 LQKENI. Trimming at V came to 1 base and at J to 2 bases, leaving 1 base not matched to a gene. The CDR3 runs to 15 residues. The CDR3 reads CASSPLQGTNEKLFF. The CDR3 DNA reads as TGTGCCAGCTCACCACTACAGGGGACTAATGAAAAACTGTTTTTT.

The chain uses TRBV28 and TRBJ1-2; TRBD1 matches at 8 bases. From germline, CDR1 is MDHEN and CDR2 SYDVKM. The V gene end was trimmed by 4 bases and the J gene end by 7 bases; junction bases not matched to a gene: 20. CDR3 length: 18 amino acids. The chain's CDR3 is CASSSYPLERTGSGGYTF. Here the CDR3 DNA reads TGTGCCAGCAGTTCCTACCCATTAGAAAGGACAGGGAGCGGTGGCTACACCTTC.

The chain has TRBV7-9 and TRBJ1-4; D might be TRBD1 (6 bases). V lost 1 base and J 8 bases, leaving 8 bases between the germline ends. This CDR3 is 13 amino acids long. Looked up from germline, CDR1 is SEHNR and CDR2 is FQNEAQ (reference sequence). CDR3 in amino acids: CASSLGGPEKLFF. Here the CDR3 DNA reads TGTGCCAGCAGCTTAGGGGGGCCAGAAAAACTGTTTTTT.

This chain uses TRBV5-5 with TRBJ1-1; the D is unclear. This CDR3 contains 12 residues. Germline CDR1 SGHKS, CDR2 YYEKEE (reference sequence). V was clipped by 4 bases and J by 2 bases, with 6 bases between them. The CDR3 DNA reads TGTGCCAGCAGCAACATCAACACTGAAGCTTTCTTT. Protein sequence: CASSNINTEAFF.

Written as DNA, the CDR3 is TGCGCCAGCAGCCCTATAGAGGGAACGCAGTATTTT. Protein sequence: CASSPIEGTQYF. The rearrangement links TRBV10-1 to TRBJ2-3, with D possibly matching TRBD2 (5 bases). Trimming cost V 6 bases and J 9 bases, with 13 bases left between them. This CDR3 is built from 12 residues. The germline CDR1 and CDR2 sequences are WNHNN and SYGVQD (reference sequence).